This is a list of T cell receptor beta chains from one sample in a study of control samples from healthy donors and cancer patients. Data came from immunoSEQ multiplex PCR; TCRdb stores just in-frame clones and leaves some out. This repertoire shows 90,000 or so clones, around 84% found once; its top ten account for about 36%. The sequencing input was PBMCs. These receptors all stem from a man in his 70s with lung cancer. Both conserved end residues are trimmed from each CDR3. A row's size may be missing; if present it is once, few, many or a size class.

>TRBV29-1|TRBJ1-1|-
SVEHITEAF
>TRBV4-3|TRBJ2-3|-
ASSQDSADTQY
>TRBV28|TRBJ2-7|once
ASSLAAGFYEQY
>TRBV7-3|TRBJ1-1|-
ASSLMGQLNTEAF
>TRBV9|TRBJ1-2|once
ASSPHREFTYGYT
>TRBV7-8|TRBJ2-3|-
ASSPPGRDTQY
>TRBV29-1|TRBJ2-5|-
SVVRQGAEETQY
>TRBV6-5|TRBJ1-2|-
ASSTRTRGSYT
>TRBV5-6|TRBJ1-4|-
ASSPRPVGELF
>TRBV7-6|TRBJ2-2|-
ASSLIGGQDYTGELF
>TRBV6-4|TRBJ2-2|-
ASSEGQGRTGELF
>TRBV30|TRBJ2-6|-
AGTSGGPGANVLT
>TRBV28|TRBJ1-4|-
ATGPGGASNEKLF
>TRBV19|TRBJ2-3|-
ASGASGGTDTQY
>TRBV24-1|TRBJ2-7|few
ATSDRYRADEQY
>TRBV6-6|TRBJ2-4|-
ASSERTSKGNIQY
>TRBV5-1|TRBJ2-2|few
ASSLGKGVDTGELF
>TRBV6-5|TRBJ1-5|-
ASRRDSNQPQH
>TRBV9|TRBJ2-7|-
ASSVGVVGRGAGQY
>TRBV6-9|TRBJ2-3|-
ASSYSTQGAWDTQY
>TRBV4-2|TRBJ1-3|-
ASSLSTRDGNTIY
>TRBV5-6|TRBJ1-4|-
ASSLQKEKLF
>TRBV5-1|TRBJ1-6|-
ASSLRGDTGNSPLH